The clone carrying this T cell receptor beta chain appeared a few times. Per germline, CDR1 KGHSH and CDR2 LQKENI. V lost 6 bases and J lost 5, with 13 bases in between. The CDR3 has 14 amino acids. These data are taken from a study of sequential checkpoint blockade in melanoma. Generated by immunoSEQ multiplex PCR, the TCRdb table keeps only in-frame clones and is missing some. The sample comprises tens of thousands of clones, more than 25% of which are singletons, and 1.5% to 2% rests with the top ten. Treatment given: randomized to nivolumab then ipilimumab (arm A) or the reverse (arm B). This chain uses TRBV18 with TRBJ2-2; D perhaps matches TRBD2 (5 bases). The TCR was taken from a human donor with melanoma. The sample here was tumor tissue (inferred from file names), taken from a patient given nivolumab and ipilimumab in sequence. The DNA for the CDR3 is TGTGCCAGCTCCCGATCGGACTCAACCGGGGAGCTGTTTTTT. Its protein product is CASSRSDSTGELFF.